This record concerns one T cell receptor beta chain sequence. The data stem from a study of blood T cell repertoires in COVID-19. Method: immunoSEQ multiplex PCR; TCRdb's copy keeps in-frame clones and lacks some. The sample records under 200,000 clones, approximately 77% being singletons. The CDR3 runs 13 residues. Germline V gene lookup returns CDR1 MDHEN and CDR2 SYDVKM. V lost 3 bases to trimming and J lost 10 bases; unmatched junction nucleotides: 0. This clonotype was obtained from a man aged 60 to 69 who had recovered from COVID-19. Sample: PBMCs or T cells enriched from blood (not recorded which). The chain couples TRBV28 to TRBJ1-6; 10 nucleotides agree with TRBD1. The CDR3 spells CASSLDRGSPLHF. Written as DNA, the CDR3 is TGTGCCAGCAGTTTGGACAGGGGGTCACCCCTCCACTTT.